A selection of T cell receptor beta chains follows, all from one sample in a study of beta chain features in type 1 diabetes. Assay used: immunoSEQ multiplex PCR; TCRdb lists only in-frame clones, some missing. This sample yields around 340,000 clones, of which around 8.5% are seen a single time; 0.95% to 1.1% belongs to the top ten. Sample: central memory CD4+ T cells from blood. The receptors come from a man in his thirties or forties with type 1 diabetes. Both conserved end residues are part of each CDR3. A D gene is named only where the DNA matches it firmly. Some rows have no size entry. The others give once, few or many, or a class for an expanded clone.

j_call,clone_size,v_call,d_call,cdr3_length,cdr3_nt,cdr3_aa
TRBJ2-7,few,TRBV7-2,TRBD1,17,TGTGCCAGCAGCGGGCGAGGACAGGGCCAAGTATGGGACGAGCAGTACTTC,CASSGRGQGQVWDEQYF
TRBJ1-2,few,TRBV6-6,NA,11,TGTGCCAGTACAGTTAACTATGGCTACACCTTC,CASTVNYGYTF
TRBJ2-7,NA,TRBV27,NA,14,TGTGCCAGCAGTTTAGATGGGAATCCCCTCGAGCAGTACTTC,CASSLDGNPLEQYF
TRBJ1-1,few,TRBV6-6,TRBD1,15,TGTGCCAGCAGATTACGGAGGGACAGCAACACTGAAGCTTTCTTT,CASRLRRDSNTEAFF
TRBJ1-1,NA,TRBV5-1,NA,14,TGCGCCAGCAGCTTGGACTCTGGGGACACTGAAGCTTTCTTT,CASSLDSGDTEAFF
TRBJ2-5,few,TRBV18,TRBD2,17,TGTGCCAGCTCACCATTTCCCGGACTAGCGGGCCAAGAGACCCAGTACTTC,CASSPFPGLAGQETQYF
TRBJ1-5,NA,TRBV2,NA,15,TGTGCCAGCAGTGATTCGGGGTTGAGCAATCAGCCCCAGCATTTT,CASSDSGLSNQPQHF
TRBJ1-1,few,TRBV5-8,NA,14,TGTGCCAGCAGCTTGGGGCTCCAAGTGATCGAAGCTTTCTTT,CASSLGLQVIEAFF
TRBJ2-5,NA,TRBV7-6,NA,12,TGTGCCAGCAGCTTAGACAGGGAGACCCAGTACTTC,CASSLDRETQYF
TRBJ2-3,NA,TRBV6-5,NA,14,TGTGCCAGCAGTTACTCGGCTACAACGGATACGCAGTATTTT,CASSYSATTDTQYF
TRBJ2-7,few,TRBV5-1,TRBD2,15,TGCGCCAGCAGCCCGCTCGCGGGGGGGCCGGGCGAGCAGTACTTC,CASSPLAGGPGEQYF
TRBJ1-1,few,TRBV30,NA,11,TGTGCCTGGAGTCGGGACACTGAAGCTTTCTTT,CAWSRDTEAFF
TRBJ2-5,NA,TRBV6-1,NA,15,TGTGCCAGCAGTGAAGGGCGCCTCCGACGGGAGACCCAGTACTTC,CASSEGRLRRETQYF
TRBJ2-2,few,TRBV6-4,TRBD2,14,TGTGCCAGCAGTCCGACTAGCTGGACCGGGGAGCTGTTTTTT,CASSPTSWTGELFF
TRBJ1-1,NA,TRBV5-1,TRBD1,15,TGCGCCAGCAGCTTTCGGACAGGAACCAGAACTGAAGCTTTCTTT,CASSFRTGTRTEAFF
TRBJ2-1,NA,TRBV11-2,NA,14,TGTGCCAGCAGCTTAGATCTCCCTGCCTATGAGCAGTTCTTC,CASSLDLPAYEQFF
TRBJ2-1,NA,TRBV2,NA,15,TGTGCCACCACAGGTGGGGGTTACTCCTACAATGAGCAGTTCTTC,CATTGGGYSYNEQFF
TRBJ2-4,NA,TRBV7-9,NA,12,TGTGCCAGCAGTCCGCCCGAAAACATTCAGTACTTC,CASSPPENIQYF
TRBJ2-2,NA,TRBV28,NA,16,TGTGCCAGCAGTTCCCAGGGGCAACAGAACACCGGGGAGCTGTTTTTT,CASSSQGQQNTGELFF
TRBJ2-1,few,TRBV27,NA,15,TGTGCCAGCAGTTTGCATAGGGAGCCCTCTATAATTCAGTTCTTC,CASSLHREPSIIQFF
TRBJ2-3,few,TRBV5-1,NA,13,TGCGCCAGCAGCATTGGGTGGACAGATACGCAGTATTTT,CASSIGWTDTQYF
TRBJ1-1,few,TRBV29-1,NA,11,TGCAGCGTTGAGTCGCACACTGAAGCTTTCTTT,CSVESHTEAFF
TRBJ2-3,few,TRBV2,NA,13,TGTGCCAGCGTAGTTAGGAGCACAGATACGCAGTATTTT,CASVVRSTDTQYF